This entry describes one T cell receptor (beta chain). Its antigen is still unknown. There are no base qualities to consult, and no much larger clone falls within one base. The time point label on this specimen signifies: baseline, week 1 (first vaccination visit). In light of the paper, this sample's treatment or condition label describes: pre-vaccination baseline after standard-of-care therapy. The donors had newly diagnosed IDH1-mutant astrocytomas of WHO grade 3 or 4 that showed loss of nuclear ATRX. The samples were drawn from NOA16, a multicentre, single-arm, open-label phase I trial in Germany that tested a mutant IDH1 peptide vaccine in humans for the first time. Blood drawn at visit V03 was used as the baseline sample for immunogenicity testing. Genomic DNA for TCRB sequencing was extracted from EDTA blood using the DNeasy Blood and Tissue Kit. This record comes from a study of a mutant IDH1 vaccine in newly diagnosed glioma listed by TCRdb under 2021. Broadly, across the study: Of the approximately 30 treated patients, approximately 62% were male and approximately 40% were female, and the mean age was roughly 40 years. Peripheral blood samples were drawn at six visits, namely V03 (baseline), V05, V07, V10, V12 and V13. Before enrollment, most patients had been given radiochemotherapy with temozolomide as standard therapy, while the rest had received either radiotherapy alone or temozolomide alone. For exploratory analyses, longitudinal TCRB deep sequencing was carried out in 25 to 30 treated patients wherever samples were available. The research as a whole found: PBMC samples for TCRB deep sequencing were selected based on availability. The authors stated that sample limitations prevented analyses of patient blood samples from being reproduced. Pseudoprogression seemed to be unrelated to changes in the top peripheral T cell clonotypes found by TCRB sequencing. Across multiple MHC alleles, vaccine-induced immune responses were seen in approximately 93% of patients.

The CDR3 has 12 amino acids, counting the end cysteine and phenylalanine. The only DNA kept is the CDR3, 36 bases in frame from the first base. CDR1 and CDR2, per the germline V gene, are SGHTA and FQGNSA. Cut back by 4 bases and 5 bases, the V and J ends lie 9 bases apart. Library prep was done by the immunoSEQ multiplex PCR assay. Rearranged TCR beta chain sequences were amplified with the hsTCRB Kit following the manufacturer's protocol. Sequencing of TCRB libraries was carried out on an Illumina MiSeq. The study's processing was this. Demultiplexing, trimming and gene mapping were performed with the kit vendor's proprietary platform. This immuneACCESS table, as held by TCRdb, lists in-frame sequences with V and J called but not all clones. Of the missing ones, under half trace to an unresolved V gene in checked studies; the others have no known cause. The V and J calls and clone size come from that table; D and trimming were worked out from the DNA. A total of about 38,000 clones appear in this sample, roughly 90% of them only once. The ten largest clones take up 18% of the sample.

Specimen: PBMCs, collected from a glioma patient treated with radiotherapy, temozolomide or both. This chain joins TRBV7-2 to TRBJ2-7; a weak D assignment points to TRBD1 (6 bases agree). The receptor comes from a man aged 18 to 35 with glioma. The base sequence is TGTGCCAGCAGCTGGGACACCCACGAGCAGTACTTC. The encoded protein is CASSWDTHEQYF. Here the CDR3 is joined to the reference TRBV7-2 and TRBJ2-7 genes, and the full variable domain is: GAGVSQSPSNKVTEKGKDVELRCDPISGHTALYWYRQSLGQGLEFLIYFQGNSAPDKSGLPSDRFSAERTGGSVSTLTIQRTQQEDSAVYLCASSWDTHEQYFGPGTRLTVT.